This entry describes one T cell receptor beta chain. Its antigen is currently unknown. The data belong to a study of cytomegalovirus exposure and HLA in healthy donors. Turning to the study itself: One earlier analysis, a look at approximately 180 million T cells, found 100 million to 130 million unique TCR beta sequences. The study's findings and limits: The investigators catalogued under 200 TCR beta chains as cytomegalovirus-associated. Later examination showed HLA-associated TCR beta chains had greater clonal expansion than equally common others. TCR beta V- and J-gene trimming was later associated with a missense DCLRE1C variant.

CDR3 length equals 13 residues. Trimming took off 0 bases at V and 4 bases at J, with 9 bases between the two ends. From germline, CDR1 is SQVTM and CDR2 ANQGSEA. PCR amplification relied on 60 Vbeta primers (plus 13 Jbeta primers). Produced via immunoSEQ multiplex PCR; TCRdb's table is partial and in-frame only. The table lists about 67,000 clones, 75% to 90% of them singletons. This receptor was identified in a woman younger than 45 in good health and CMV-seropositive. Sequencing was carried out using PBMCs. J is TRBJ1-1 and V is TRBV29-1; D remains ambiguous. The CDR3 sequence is CSVEDEGVTEAFF. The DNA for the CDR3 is TGCAGCGTTGAAGATGAGGGAGTCACTGAAGCTTTCTTT. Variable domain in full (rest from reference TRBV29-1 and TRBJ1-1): SAVISQKPSRDICQRGTSLTIQCQVDSQVTMMFWYRQQPGQSLTLIATANQGSEATYESGFVIDKFPISRPNLTFSTLTVSNMSPEDSSIYLCSVEDEGVTEAFFGQGTRLTVV.